Presented here are 19 T cell receptor beta chains from one specimen sequenced in a study of immune heterogeneity within non-small cell lung tumors. A multiplex PCR containing 32 V primers and 13 J primers was used to amplify TCR beta CDR3. One entry per CDR3 protein, called by TCRdb with MiXCR from the multiplex PCR reads. The data hold around 15,000 distinct CDR3 sequences, with roughly 30% observed a single time. Template material comprised bulk tumor genomic DNA at roughly 630 ng per sample. Doctors removed several biopsies from each primary tumor during surgery, keeping them far apart. With untreated, newly diagnosed non-small cell lung cancer, the patients went on to undergo curative surgery. The sample consisted of lung tumor tissue. The receptors originated from a man aged 40-49 years with non-small cell lung cancer.

This clonotype counts as medium-sized. The rearrangement joins TRBV30 to TRBJ2-7; D gene unclear. Looked up from germline, CDR1 is GTSNPN and CDR2 is SVGIG (reference sequence). The V end lost 4 bases, the J end lost 7 bases, and 17 bases lay between the germline ends. This CDR3 spans 13 amino acids. CDR3 sequence reads: CAWKAPGLVEQYF. Written as DNA, the CDR3 is TGTGCCTGGAAAGCCCCCGGTCTCGTGGAGCAGTACTTC.

This clonotype was seen repeatedly, ten times or more. One junction end does not reproduce the germline sequence, and a read error may be involved. This chain connects TRBV7-3 to TRBJ1-6; D remains unclear. Germline values: CDR1 SGHTA, CDR2 FQGTGA. The length of the CDR3 is 12 residues. CDR3 coding DNA: TGTGCCAGCACCTCTACGGGTCGGCATGCCTCCTTT. It codes for CASTSTGRHASF.

This chain uses TRBV10-3 with TRBJ1-2; 7 nucleotides align to TRBD1. The V segment lost 6 bases and the J segment 0 bases; nucleotides outside the gene matches: 4. Germline V gene lookup returns CDR1 ENHRY and CDR2 SYGVKD. The CDR3 runs 14 residues. CDR3 loop: CAIRATGTNYGYTF. As DNA, the CDR3 is TGTGCCATCAGAGCGACAGGGACTAACTATGGCTACACCTTC.

The chain couples TRBV11-3 to TRBJ1-4, with 7 bases that match TRBD1. Per the germline V gene, CDR1 is SGHNT and CDR2 is YENEEA. The CDR3 is 16 residues long. With V trimmed by 0 bases and J by 8 bases, 9 bases remained unmatched. DNA for the CDR3: TGTGCCAGCAGCTTAGACCCGACAGGGTATGGAGAAAAACTGTTTTTT. Amino acids: CASSLDPTGYGEKLFF.

In this sample, this clonotype turned up a few times. The rearrangement joins TRBV28 to TRBJ2-2, with a weak D call TRBD1 (6 bases). CDR1 is MDHEN and CDR2 is SYDVKM in the germline V gene. CDR3 length: 15 residues. Trimming cost V 4 bases and J 1 base, with 10 bases left between them. The CDR3 loop reads CASSSGQLNTGELFF. For the CDR3, the DNA is TGTGCCAGCAGTTCCGGACAGTTGAACACCGGGGAGCTGTTTTTT.

The table lists this clonotype with a count of one. This may arise from a read error, as a much more abundant clone is one base away. DNA for the CDR3: TGTGCCAGCAGCCCCCACAGGACTAGCGGATACGAGCACTACTTC. Translation: CASSPHRTSGYEHYF. The chain has TRBV6-5 and TRBJ2-7; TRBD2 agrees at 10 bases. Germline V gene sequence: CDR1 MNHEY, CDR2 SVGAGI. There are 15 residues in the CDR3.

Concerning this clonotype: A much larger clone sits a single nucleotide away, making a read error possible. The chain combines TRBV13 with TRBJ1-1; 7 positions agree with TRBD1. Germline CDR1 PRHDT, CDR2 FYEKMQ (reference sequence). The CDR3 extends over 14 amino acids. As DNA, the CDR3 is TGTGCCAGCAGGCCTCAGGGGGAGAACACTGAAGCTTTGTTT. This gives the protein CASRPQGENTEALF.

This clonotype was seen more than once but under ten times. J is TRBJ1-1 and V is TRBV7-9; D remains unclear. Trimming took 1 base from V and 3 from J, leaving 9 bases between them. Germline-derived CDR1 and CDR2 are SEHNR and FQNEAQ (reference sequence). The CDR3 has 14 amino acids. CDR3 loop: CASSLVRRDTEAFF. Here the CDR3 DNA reads TGTGCCAGCAGCTTAGTGAGGAGGGACACTGAAGCTTTCTTT. Full variable domain (missing parts from reference TRBV7-9 and TRBJ1-1): DTGVSQNPRHKITKRGQNVTFRCDPISEHNRLYWYRQTLGQGPEFLTYFQNEAQLEKSRLLSDRFSAERPKGSFSTLEIQRTEQGDSAMYLCASSLVRRDTEAFFGQGTRLTVV.

This clonotype was seen repeatedly, ten times or more. V is TRBV30 and J is TRBJ2-5; D not certain. Trimming removed 0 bases at V and 4 bases at J, with 18 bases between. CDR3 length: 16 residues. Looked up from germline, CDR1 is GTSNPN and CDR2 is SVGIG (reference sequence). For the CDR3, the DNA is TGTGCCTGGAGTGTATTCAGTGGGCTAAGTAGAGAGACCCAGTACTTC. Translated, it gives CAWSVFSGLSRETQYF.

Comments on this clonotype: A much larger clone differs by one base, so this may be a read error. The chain carries TRBV6-9 and TRBJ2-7; 8 bases fit TRBD2. Germline CDR1 and CDR2: MNHGY and SVAAGI. Trimming at V came to 4 bases and at J to 5 bases, leaving 7 bases not matched to a gene. There are 14 residues in the CDR3. CDR3 in DNA: TGTGCCAGCAGTTCCCAGCGGGAGACCGACGAGCAGTACTTC. Translating it yields CASSSQRETDEQYF.

This chain connects TRBV5-5 to TRBJ2-5; D gene ambiguous. Trimming removed 1 base from V and 2 bases from J, with 9 bases in between. The germline gives CDR1 SGHKS, CDR2 YYEKEE (reference sequence). The CDR3 sequence is 14 residues long. The CDR3 sequence is CASSLTSSQETQYF. For the CDR3, the DNA is TGTGCCAGCAGCTTGACATCTTCGCAAGAGACCCAGTACTTC.

This sequence joins TRBV6-1 and TRBJ2-1, with D tentatively TRBD1 (5 bases). Trimming took off 8 bases at V and 10 bases at J, with 12 bases between the two ends. Germline loops: CDR1 MNHNS, CDR2 SASEGT. This CDR3 has 11 residues. CDR3 coding DNA: TGTGCCAGCGACAGCCTGGGCGAGCAGTTCTTC. Translating it yields CASDSLGEQFF.

This clonotype is medium-sized by share. The chain joins TRBV6-1 to TRBJ2-7; D gene uncertain. With 0 bases removed from V and 5 bases from J, the gap between germline ends came to 14 bases. Germline V CDR1 and CDR2: MNHNS, SASEGT. The CDR3 runs to 15 residues. The CDR3: CASSEALQPQNEQYF. DNA for the CDR3: TGTGCCAGCAGTGAAGCGCTACAGCCACAGAACGAGCAGTACTTC.

This chain joins TRBV5-1 and TRBJ2-3; 9 bases fit TRBD1. The CDR3 is made up of 18 amino acids. J was trimmed by 6 bases and V by 4 bases; bases with no gene match: 18. Germline-derived CDR1 and CDR2 are SGHRS and YFSETQ. The CDR3 reads CASSPALNRDRVIDTQYF. The CDR3 DNA is TGCGCCAGCAGCCCCGCCCTGAACCGGGACAGGGTTATCGATACGCAGTATTTT.

This clonotype occurred many times. The chain is built from TRBV30 and TRBJ2-5; TRBD1 matches at 9 bases. CDR3 length: 17 amino acids. V shed 4 bases and J 5 bases; nucleotides not matched to a gene: 17. The germline CDR1 and CDR2 sequences are GTSNPN and SVGIG (reference sequence). The CDR3 loop reads CAWTSGRGQGQWETQYF. The CDR3 bases are TGTGCCTGGACCTCGGGGAGGGGACAGGGACAATGGGAGACCCAGTACTTC.

This clonotype turned up a few times. This rearrangement joins TRBV9 to TRBJ2-1; no firm D call. The CDR3 is 13 amino acids. The germline gives CDR1 SGDLS, CDR2 YYNGEE. The V and J ends lost 4 bases and 5 bases respectively, with 10 bases between them. The CDR3, as DNA: TGTGCCAGCAGCATCCGGATCGACAATGAGCAGTTCTTC. This gives the protein CASSIRIDNEQFF.

This clonotype has only one observation. An end of the junction does not agree with germline; a read error may underlie this. The rearrangement joins TRBV6-2 or TRBV6-3 to TRBJ2-1; 8 positions agree with TRBD2. The CDR3 covers 12 residues. The germline V gene has CDR1 MNHEY and CDR2 SVGEGT. This CDR3 reads CASSASFTSGAF. The DNA for the CDR3 is TGTGCCAGCAGTGCGAGTTTCACTAGCGGAGCATTC.

As concerns this clonotype: A much larger clone lies one base from this, so it may be a read error. The rearrangement uses TRBV11-2 and TRBJ2-3; TRBD2 matches 9 bases. The CDR3 has 17 amino acids. CDR1 is SGHAT and CDR2 is FQNNGV in the germline V gene. CDR3: CASSFIGGGRVTDTQDF. The CDR3 DNA reads as TGTGCCAGCAGCTTTATCGGGGGCGGGAGGGTAACAGATACGCAGGATTTT.

The V gene is TRBV4-3, the J gene TRBJ2-7, with 7 nucleotides matching TRBD2. This CDR3 has 19 residues. V was clipped by 0 bases and J by 3 bases; unmatched bases: 17. CDR1 LGHNA and CDR2 YSLEER come from the germline V gene. CDR3 sequence reads: CASSQDWGPVAGEGYEQYF. The CDR3 nucleotides read TGCGCCAGCAGCCAAGATTGGGGTCCGGTCGCGGGAGAAGGCTACGAGCAGTACTTC.